What follows describes a single TCR beta chain. Its cognate antigen is unknown. Trimming removed 2 bases from V and 5 bases from J; junction bases left unmatched: 9. This CDR3 is 16 amino acids long. Germline values: CDR1 DFQATT, CDR2 SNEGSKA (reference sequence). The data stem from a study of T-cell memory formation after mild COVID-19. Study findings and constraints: CD4+ contracting clones were mainly CM and EM; CD8+ ones, EMRA.

TCRdb reprocessed the 5' RACE reads with MiXCR, giving one entry per CDR3 protein. The repertoire consists of 300,000 to 400,000 distinct CDR3 sequences, with roughly an eighth occurring once and the leading ten covering approximately 22%. The source of this sequence is a man aged 18 to 29 who had mild COVID-19 (a few samples of this study predate the infection). Cell type and time point are not known. This sequence joins TRBV20-1 and TRBJ2-2, with 9 bases fitting TRBD2. The sequencing sample was made of PBMCs or a T cell subset sorted from them (not recorded which). CDR3: CSARRGGAAWTGELFF. The CDR3, as DNA: TGCAGTGCTAGACGCGGGGGGGCAGCGTGGACCGGGGAGCTGTTTTTT.